The source of this T cell receptor beta chain is a study of blood T cell repertoires in COVID-19. Germline-derived CDR1 and CDR2 are SGHDN and FVKESK. CDR3 length: 14 residues. V shed 5 bases and J 3 bases; nucleotides not matched to a gene: 3. This clone was counted many times. TCRdb keeps only in-frame clones here, not all; method: immunoSEQ multiplex PCR. The sample has a few hundred thousand clones, 70% to 90% seen once. Specimen: peripheral blood. The sequence was collected from a woman between 25 and 40 years old who had recovered from COVID-19. The rearrangement joins TRBV14 to TRBJ2-2; 7 bases are a match to TRBD1. CDR3 in DNA: TGTGCCAGCAGCATGGGACAGCACACCGGGGAGCTGTTTTTT. This sequence encodes CASSMGQHTGELFF.